The 12 T cell receptor beta chains listed next were all sequenced from one sample in a study of shared clonotypes between healthy human individuals. Sequenced by immunoSEQ multiplex PCR; TCRdb stores in-frame clones only, minus some. Of approximately 440,000 clones in the sample, 77% were seen once. Sequenced sample: PBMCs. All receptors come from a woman aged 35 to 49 in good health. Some clones in this sample may be carry-over from other donors' samples.

On this clone itself: It may be a read error: a sequence one base away is much more abundant. The genes are TRBV7-3 and TRBJ1-1, with D perhaps TRBD1 (6 bases). The CDR3 length is 14 residues. Germline CDR1 and CDR2: SGHTA and FQGTGA. This CDR3 is CASSPTRGNTETFF. As DNA, the CDR3 is TGTGCCAGCAGCCCAACCAGGGGAAACACTGAAACTTTCTTT.

This clone appeared a single time. With a far larger clone one base away, a read error is the likely cause. The chain uses TRBV7-9 and TRBJ1-4, with D unresolved. CDR3 size: 14 residues. CDR1 is SEHNR and CDR2 is FQNEAQ in the germline V gene (reference sequence). CDR3 loop: CASSLQALNERLFF. DNA for the CDR3: TGTGCCAGCAGCTTACAGGCTCTTAATGAAAGACTGTTTTTT.

This chain connects TRBV6-5 to TRBJ2-7; D is unresolved. This CDR3 is 14 amino acids long. CDR1 and CDR2 (germline): MNHEY, SVGAGI. The V gene lost 6 bases and the J gene lost 4 bases, with 16 bases spanning the gap. In DNA form, the CDR3 reads TGTGCCAGCAGCCCCACATACAAGGATTACGAGCAGTACTTC. It translates to CASSPTYKDYEQYF.

This clone has more than one count but fewer than ten. This chain links TRBV9 with TRBJ1-1, with 8 bases that match TRBD1. The J segment lost 0 bases and the V segment lost 3 bases, leaving 10 bases of the junction unmatched. The CDR3 extends over 17 amino acids. Germline CDR1 and CDR2: SGDLS and YYNGEE. The CDR3 here is CASSASTGGGLNTEAFF. As DNA, the CDR3 is TGTGCCAGCAGCGCGTCCACAGGGGGAGGGCTGAACACTGAAGCTTTCTTT. Full variable domain (missing parts from reference TRBV9 and TRBJ1-1): DSGVTQTPKHLITATGQRVTLRCSPRSGDLSVYWYQQSLDQGLQFLIQYYNGEERAKGNILERFSAQQFPDLHSELNLSSLELGDSALYFCASSASTGGGLNTEAFFGQGTRLTVV.

The rearrangement joins TRBV25-1 to TRBJ2-3, with 7 bases lining up with TRBD2. This CDR3 region has 15 residues. The V gene end was trimmed by 4 bases and the J gene end by 0 bases; junction bases not matched to a gene: 4. The germline CDR1 and CDR2 sequences are MGHDK and SYGVNS. The CDR3 sequence is CASSAGLVSTDTQYF. DNA of the CDR3: TGTGCCAGCAGTGCCGGACTAGTGAGCACAGATACGCAGTATTTT.

The V gene is TRBV10-2, the J gene TRBJ2-1; 7 positions agree with TRBD2. J was trimmed by 10 bases and V by 3 bases; bases with no gene match: 9. This CDR3 comprises 14 residues. Germline V CDR1 and CDR2: WSHSY, SAAADI. CDR3 region: CASSDRERGREQFF. DNA of the CDR3: TGCGCCAGCAGTGATAGGGAGCGGGGTAGGGAGCAGTTCTTC.

Concerning this clone itself: This may be a read error: a much more frequent sequence differs by one nucleotide. The V call is TRBV5-6, the J call TRBJ2-1, with 11 bases identical to TRBD2. Germline assignment: CDR1 SGHDT and CDR2 YYEEEE. CDR3 length: 16 residues. CDR3 bases: TGTGCCAGCAGCACCACCCTAGCGGGAGGATACAATGAGCGGTTCTTC. The encoded protein is CASSTTLAGGYNERFF.

The CDR3, as DNA: TGTGCCAGCAGCCACCCTCCCCGGGACAGGGGGCGAGGTGAGCAGTTCTTC. Amino acids: CASSHPPRDRGRGEQFF. This rearrangement joins TRBV11-2 to TRBJ2-1, with TRBD1 matching 12 bases. The CDR3 consists of 17 residues. Germline values: CDR1 SGHAT, CDR2 FQNNGV. Germline trimming cut 5 bases from V and 9 bases from J; bases unmatched to any gene: 14.

This clone was seen only a few times. The rearrangement uses TRBV7-3 and TRBJ2-1; D not certain. CDR1 and CDR2 from the germline V gene are SGHTA and FQGTGA. V was trimmed by 3 bases and J by 14 bases, leaving 14 bases between them. The CDR3 spans 12 residues. The CDR3 nucleotides are TGTGCCAGCAGCTTCGAAGACGGAGCTAAGTTCTTC. Translation gives CASSFEDGAKFF.

This chain uses TRBV18 with TRBJ2-3; unclear D gene. This CDR3 spans 14 amino acids. V lost 2 bases to trimming and J lost 8 bases, with 14 bases between them. The germline gives CDR1 KGHSH, CDR2 LQKENI. This chain's CDR3 is CASSPGRSSGTQYF. Here the CDR3 DNA reads TGTGCCAGCTCACCAGGCCGGAGTAGTGGTACGCAGTATTTT. Combining the CDR3 with reference TRBV18 and TRBJ2-3 gives the whole variable domain NAGVMQNPRHLVRRRGQEARLRCSPMKGHSHVYWYRQLPEEGLKFMVYLQKENIIDESGMPKERFSAEFPKEGPSILRIQQVVRGDSAAYFCASSPGRSSGTQYFGPGTRLTVL.

The CDR3 coding sequence is TGTGCCAGCAGCTTAGGGGGGTCTAATGAAAAACTGTTTTTT. Translation gives CASSLGGSNEKLFF. The V call is TRBV7-9, the J call TRBJ1-4; D is possibly TRBD1 (5 bases). Germline-derived CDR1 and CDR2 are SEHNR and FQNEAQ (reference sequence). The CDR3 has 14 amino acids. The V end was cut by 1 base, the J end by 3 bases, with 6 bases between. Looking up the rest from reference TRBV7-9 and TRBJ1-4 gives the full variable domain: DTGVSQNPRHKITKRGQNVTFRCDPISEHNRLYWYRQTLGQGPEFLTYFQNEAQLEKSRLLSDRFSAERPKGSFSTLEIQRTEQGDSAMYLCASSLGGSNEKLFFGSGTQLSVL.

This clone has more than one count but fewer than ten. The chain links TRBV5-1 to TRBJ1-1; D call uncertain. Trimming removed 6 bases at V and 4 bases at J, with 16 bases between. Germline V gene lookup returns CDR1 SGHRS and CDR2 YFSETQ. The CDR3 is 14 amino acids. CDR3 bases: TGCGCCAGCACCCTGCGAGGCAGACCCACTGAAGCTTTCTTT. Translated, it gives CASTLRGRPTEAFF.